This entry concerns a single TCR beta chain. Per the study methods: Reference gene primer amplification gave nucleated cell count estimates. Profiled with immunoSEQ multiplex PCR; TCRdb holds only in-frame clones, not every one. Clone size and the V and J calls come from that table; the DNA yielded D and trimming. The table shows about 190,000 clones, with less than 85% occurring only once. The data were taken from a study of blood T cell repertoires in COVID-19. With 7 bases clipped from V and 4 bases from J, the junction kept 14 bases outside the gene matches. Germline V gene sequence: CDR1 MGHDK, CDR2 SYGVNS. The CDR3 has 18 residues.

Sample: peripheral blood. The TCR was taken from a man in his forties or fifties who had recovered from COVID-19. This chain connects TRBV25-1 to TRBJ2-3; TRBD2 aligns across 13 bases. Here the CDR3 reads CASTNRELAGGLADTQYF. In nucleotides, the CDR3 is TGTGCCAGCACGAACAGGGAACTAGCGGGAGGGTTGGCAGATACGCAGTATTTT.